This T cell receptor beta chain is from a study of beta chain features in type 1 diabetes. In the study overall: Healthy donors, compared against patients, showed similar age, gender and cell yields.

Reverse transcription of all isolated RNA meant that expressed TCRB transcripts were sequenced. Generated by immunoSEQ multiplex PCR, the TCRdb table keeps only in-frame clones and is missing some. The profile covers approximately 120,000 clones, with almost 40% appearing a single time and approximately 0.065% taken by the ten largest. There was one heparinised blood draw per donor, averaging approximately 120 mL. The study, taken as a whole, reports: Insertions were fewer and deletions more numerous at VDJ junctions in type 1 diabetes patients. Among patients with Type 1 diabetes, TCRB CDR3s were moderately but significantly shorter in every one of the four CD4+ subsets.

The CDR3 has 15 amino acids. The V gene's germline CDR1 is SEHNR and CDR2 FQNEAQ (reference sequence). The ends lost 4 bases at V and 7 bases at J; junction bases unmatched: 13. This clone appeared a few times. What it binds is unknown. This TCR was sampled from a woman younger than 35 in good health. Sequencing was performed on stem cell memory CD4+ T cells from blood. The rearrangement links TRBV7-9 to TRBJ2-7; 7 nucleotides agree with TRBD2. Written as DNA, the CDR3 is TGTGCCAGCAGCTCGGCCGGGACTAAAGCGTTGGAGCAGTACTTC. Protein sequence: CASSSAGTKALEQYF. Full variable domain (remainder filled in from reference TRBV7-9 and TRBJ2-7): DTGVSQNPRHKITKRGQNVTFRCDPISEHNRLYWYRQTLGQGPEFLTYFQNEAQLEKSRLLSDRFSAERPKGSFSTLEIQRTEQGDSAMYLCASSSAGTKALEQYFGPGTRLTVT.